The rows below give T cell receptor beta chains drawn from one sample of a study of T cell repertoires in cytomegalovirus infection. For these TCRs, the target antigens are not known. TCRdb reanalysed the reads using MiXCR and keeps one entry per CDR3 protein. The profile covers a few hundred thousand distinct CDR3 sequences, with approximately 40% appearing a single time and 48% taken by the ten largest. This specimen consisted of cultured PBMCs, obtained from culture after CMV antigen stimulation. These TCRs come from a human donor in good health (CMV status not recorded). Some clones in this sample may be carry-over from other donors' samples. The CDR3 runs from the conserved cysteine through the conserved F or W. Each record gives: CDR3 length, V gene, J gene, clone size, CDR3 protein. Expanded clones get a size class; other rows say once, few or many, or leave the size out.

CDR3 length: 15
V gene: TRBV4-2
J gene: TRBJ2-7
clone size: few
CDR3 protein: CASSQERGRRYEQYF

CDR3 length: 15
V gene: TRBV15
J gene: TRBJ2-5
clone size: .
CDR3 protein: CATSTPRGGGETQYF

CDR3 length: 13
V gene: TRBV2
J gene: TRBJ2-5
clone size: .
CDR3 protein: CASRPGSQETQYF

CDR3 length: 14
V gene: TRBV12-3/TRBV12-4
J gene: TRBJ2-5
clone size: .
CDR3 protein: CASSFIQGQETQYF

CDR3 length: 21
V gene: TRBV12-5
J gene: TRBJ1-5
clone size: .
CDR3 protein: CASGLGPPRGSGRGGHQPQHF

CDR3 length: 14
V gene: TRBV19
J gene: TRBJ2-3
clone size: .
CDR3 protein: CASQKLAATDTQYF

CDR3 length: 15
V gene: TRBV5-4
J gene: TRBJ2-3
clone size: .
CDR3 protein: CASSLAPSGTDTQYF

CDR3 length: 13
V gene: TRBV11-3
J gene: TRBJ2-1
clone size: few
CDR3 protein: CASSTLQDTAQFF

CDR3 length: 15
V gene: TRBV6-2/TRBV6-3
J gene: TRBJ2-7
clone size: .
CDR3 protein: CASNLAGGGSYEQYF

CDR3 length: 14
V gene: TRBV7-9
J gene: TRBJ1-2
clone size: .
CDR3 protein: CASSFSTGGHGYTF

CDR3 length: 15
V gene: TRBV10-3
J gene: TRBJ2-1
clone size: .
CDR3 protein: CAISQSRQNYNEQFF

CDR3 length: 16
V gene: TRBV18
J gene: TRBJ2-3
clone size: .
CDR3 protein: CASSPPSLSARDTQYF

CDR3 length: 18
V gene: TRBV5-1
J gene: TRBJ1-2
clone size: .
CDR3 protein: CASSLLVVQGALPYGYTF

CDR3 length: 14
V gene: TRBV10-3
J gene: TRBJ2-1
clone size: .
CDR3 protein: CAIRGGQGDNEQFF

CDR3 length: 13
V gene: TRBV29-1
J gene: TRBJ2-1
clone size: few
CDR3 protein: CSVPGTSVSEQFF

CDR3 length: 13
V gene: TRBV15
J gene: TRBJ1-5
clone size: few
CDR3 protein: CATSGGTDQPQHF

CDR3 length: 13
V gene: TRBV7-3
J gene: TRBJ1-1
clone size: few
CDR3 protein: CASRQGGNTEAFF

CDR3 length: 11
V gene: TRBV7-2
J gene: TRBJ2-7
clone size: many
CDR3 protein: CASSLGPEQYF

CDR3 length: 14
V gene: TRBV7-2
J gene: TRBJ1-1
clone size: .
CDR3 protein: CASSKGLRDTEAFF

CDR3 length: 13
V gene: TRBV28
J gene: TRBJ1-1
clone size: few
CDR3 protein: CASSLPQGDEAFF

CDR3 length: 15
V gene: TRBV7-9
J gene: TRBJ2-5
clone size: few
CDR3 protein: CASSPRQGQKETQYF

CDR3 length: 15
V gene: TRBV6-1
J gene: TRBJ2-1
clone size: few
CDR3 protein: CASRARDFSHNEQFF

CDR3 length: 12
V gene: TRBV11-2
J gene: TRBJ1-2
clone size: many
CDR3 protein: CASSPVGYGYTF